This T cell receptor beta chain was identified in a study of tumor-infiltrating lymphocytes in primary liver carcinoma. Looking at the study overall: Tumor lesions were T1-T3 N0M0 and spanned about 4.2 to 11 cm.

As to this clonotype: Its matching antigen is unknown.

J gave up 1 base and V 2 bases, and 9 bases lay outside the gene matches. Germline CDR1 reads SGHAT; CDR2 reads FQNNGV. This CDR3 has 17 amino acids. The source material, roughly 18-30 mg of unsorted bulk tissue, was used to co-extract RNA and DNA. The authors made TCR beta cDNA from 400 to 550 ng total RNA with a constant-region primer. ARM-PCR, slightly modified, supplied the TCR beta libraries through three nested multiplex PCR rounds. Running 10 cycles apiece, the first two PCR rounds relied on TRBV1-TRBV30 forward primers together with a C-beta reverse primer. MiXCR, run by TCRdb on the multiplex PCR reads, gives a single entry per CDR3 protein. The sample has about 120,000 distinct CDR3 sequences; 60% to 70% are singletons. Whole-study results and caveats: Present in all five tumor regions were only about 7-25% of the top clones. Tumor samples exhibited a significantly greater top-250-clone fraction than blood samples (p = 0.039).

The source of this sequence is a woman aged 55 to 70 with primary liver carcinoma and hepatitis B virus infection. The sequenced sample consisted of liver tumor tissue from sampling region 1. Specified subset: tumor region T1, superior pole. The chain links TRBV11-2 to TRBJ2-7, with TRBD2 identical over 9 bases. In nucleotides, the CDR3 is TGTGCCAGCAGCTTAACTAGCGGGTATAAAGGTTCCTACGAGCAGTACTTC. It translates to CASSLTSGYKGSYEQYF.